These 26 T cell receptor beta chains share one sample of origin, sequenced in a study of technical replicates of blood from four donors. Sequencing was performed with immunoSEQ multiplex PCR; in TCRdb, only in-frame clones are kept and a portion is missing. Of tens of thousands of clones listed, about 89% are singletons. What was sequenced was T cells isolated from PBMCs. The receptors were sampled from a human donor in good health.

The CDR3 DNA is TGTGCCATCAGCGCACTAGCGGGAGTGTTCTTC. Its translation: CAISALAGVFF. The rearrangement uses TRBV10-3 and TRBJ2-1; TRBD2 agrees at 11 bases. CDR1 ENHRY and CDR2 SYGVKD come from the germline V gene. V was clipped by 6 bases and J by 15 bases; unmatched bases: 4. CDR3 length equals 11 residues.

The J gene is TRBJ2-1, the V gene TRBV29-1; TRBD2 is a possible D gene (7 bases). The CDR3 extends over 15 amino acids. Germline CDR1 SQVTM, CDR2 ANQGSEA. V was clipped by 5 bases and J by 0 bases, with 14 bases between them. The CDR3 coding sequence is TGCAGCGTTCAAAGGGGGGGGAGCTCCTACAATGAGCAGTTCTTC. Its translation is CSVQRGGSSYNEQFF.

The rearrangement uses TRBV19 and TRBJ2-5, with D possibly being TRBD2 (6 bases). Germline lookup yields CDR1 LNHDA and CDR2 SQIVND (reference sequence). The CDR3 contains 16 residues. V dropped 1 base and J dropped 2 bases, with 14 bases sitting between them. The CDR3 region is CASSIAAGTFQETQYF. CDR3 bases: TGTGCCAGTAGTATAGCCGCGGGGACTTTTCAAGAGACCCAGTACTTC.

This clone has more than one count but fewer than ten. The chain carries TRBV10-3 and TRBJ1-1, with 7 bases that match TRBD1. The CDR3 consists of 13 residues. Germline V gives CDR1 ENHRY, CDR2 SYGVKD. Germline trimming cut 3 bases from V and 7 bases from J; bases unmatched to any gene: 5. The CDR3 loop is CAISDRTGFEAFF. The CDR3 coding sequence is TGTGCCATCAGTGACAGGACAGGCTTTGAAGCTTTCTTT.

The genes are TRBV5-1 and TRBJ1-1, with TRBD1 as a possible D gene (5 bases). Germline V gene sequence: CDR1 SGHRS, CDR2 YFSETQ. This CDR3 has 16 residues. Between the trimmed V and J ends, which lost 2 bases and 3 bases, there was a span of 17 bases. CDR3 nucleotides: TGCGCCAGCAGCTTAGGGGAACAGGACGCTCACACTGAAGCTTTCTTT. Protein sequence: CASSLGEQDAHTEAFF.

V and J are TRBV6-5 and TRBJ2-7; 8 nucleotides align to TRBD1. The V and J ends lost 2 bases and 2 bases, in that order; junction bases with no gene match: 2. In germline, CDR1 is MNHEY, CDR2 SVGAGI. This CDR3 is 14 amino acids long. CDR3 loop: CASSYGTGTYEQYF. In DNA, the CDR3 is TGTGCCAGCAGTTACGGGACAGGAACCTACGAGCAGTACTTC.

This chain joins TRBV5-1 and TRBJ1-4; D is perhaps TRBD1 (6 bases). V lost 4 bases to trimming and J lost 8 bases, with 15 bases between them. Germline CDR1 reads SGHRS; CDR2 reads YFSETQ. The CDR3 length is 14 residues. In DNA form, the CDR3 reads TGCGCCAGCAGCAATTCGACAGGAAACGAAAAACTGTTTTTT. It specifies CASSNSTGNEKLFF.

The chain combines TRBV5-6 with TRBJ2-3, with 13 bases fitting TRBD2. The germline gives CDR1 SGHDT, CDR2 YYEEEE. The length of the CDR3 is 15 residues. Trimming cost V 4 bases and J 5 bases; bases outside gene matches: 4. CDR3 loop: CASSPGLAGQDTQYF. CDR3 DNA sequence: TGTGCCAGCAGCCCGGGACTAGCGGGACAAGATACGCAGTATTTT.

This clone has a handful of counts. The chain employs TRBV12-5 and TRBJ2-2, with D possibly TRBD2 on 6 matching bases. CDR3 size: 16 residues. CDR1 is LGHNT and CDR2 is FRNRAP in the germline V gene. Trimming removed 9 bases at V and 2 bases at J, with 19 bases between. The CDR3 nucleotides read TGTGCTAGCCCCGTTTGGACTAAAACAAACACCGGGGAGCTGTTTTTT. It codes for CASPVWTKTNTGELFF.

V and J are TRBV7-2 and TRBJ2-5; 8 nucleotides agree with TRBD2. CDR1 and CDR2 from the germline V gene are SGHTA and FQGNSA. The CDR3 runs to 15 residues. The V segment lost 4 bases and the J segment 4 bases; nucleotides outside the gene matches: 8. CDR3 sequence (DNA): TGTGCCAGCAGCTACCATTGGACTAGCCTAGAGACCCAGTACTTC. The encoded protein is CASSYHWTSLETQYF.

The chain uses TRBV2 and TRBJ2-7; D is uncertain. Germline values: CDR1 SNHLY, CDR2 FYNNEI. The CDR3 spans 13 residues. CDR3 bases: TGTGCGTCTCTATATTCCTCCTCCTACGAGCAGTACTTC. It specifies CASLYSSSYEQYF.

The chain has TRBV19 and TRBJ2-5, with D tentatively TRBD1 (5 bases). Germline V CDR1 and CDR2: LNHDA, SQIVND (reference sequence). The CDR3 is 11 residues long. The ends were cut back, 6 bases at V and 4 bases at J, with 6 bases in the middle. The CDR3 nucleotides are TGTGCCAGTAGAAGGGGAGAGACCCAGTACTTC. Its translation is CASRRGETQYF.

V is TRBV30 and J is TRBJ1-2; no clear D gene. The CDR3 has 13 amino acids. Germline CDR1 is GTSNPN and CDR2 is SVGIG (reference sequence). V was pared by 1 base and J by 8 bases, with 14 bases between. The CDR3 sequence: CAWSESAARGYTF. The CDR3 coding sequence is TGTGCCTGGAGTGAGTCCGCGGCGCGGGGCTACACCTTC.

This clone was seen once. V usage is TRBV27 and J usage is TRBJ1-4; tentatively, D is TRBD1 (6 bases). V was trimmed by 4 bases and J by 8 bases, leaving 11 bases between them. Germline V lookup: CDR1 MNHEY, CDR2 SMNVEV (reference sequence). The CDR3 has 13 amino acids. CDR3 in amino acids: CASSYRVGEKLFF. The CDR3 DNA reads TGTGCCAGCAGTTACAGGGTAGGCGAAAAACTGTTTTTT.

CDR3: CASSLTPRADTQYF. In DNA, the CDR3 is TGTGCCAGCAGTCTTACCCCCCGGGCAGATACGCAGTATTTT. The V gene is TRBV27, the J gene TRBJ2-3; unclear D gene. Germline V gene lookup returns CDR1 MNHEY and CDR2 SMNVEV (reference sequence). There are 14 residues in the CDR3. Deletions cut 5 bases from V and 4 bases from J, with 13 bases between.

The CDR3 here is CASSLAREVETQYF. The CDR3 DNA reads TGTGCCAGCAGCTTAGCGCGGGAGGTGGAGACCCAGTACTTC. The gene calls are TRBV7-6 and TRBJ2-5, with 8 bases that match TRBD2. CDR1 and CDR2 from the germline V gene are SGHVS and FNYEAQ. The CDR3 is 14 residues long. V lost 0 bases, J lost 5 bases, and 2 bases stayed unmatched.

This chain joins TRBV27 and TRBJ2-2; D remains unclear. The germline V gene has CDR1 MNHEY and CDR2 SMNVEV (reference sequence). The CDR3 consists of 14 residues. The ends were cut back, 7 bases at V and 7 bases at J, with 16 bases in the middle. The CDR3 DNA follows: TGTGCCAGCACTAACCACCTGTCGGGCGGGGAGCTGTTTTTT. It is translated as CASTNHLSGGELFF.

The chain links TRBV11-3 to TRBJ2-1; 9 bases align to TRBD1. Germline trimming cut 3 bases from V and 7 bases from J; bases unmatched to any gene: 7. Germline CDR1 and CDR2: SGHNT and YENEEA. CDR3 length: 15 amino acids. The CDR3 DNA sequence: TGTGCCAGCAGCTTTAGCTCACAGGGGGCAAATGAGCAGTTCTTC. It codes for CASSFSSQGANEQFF.

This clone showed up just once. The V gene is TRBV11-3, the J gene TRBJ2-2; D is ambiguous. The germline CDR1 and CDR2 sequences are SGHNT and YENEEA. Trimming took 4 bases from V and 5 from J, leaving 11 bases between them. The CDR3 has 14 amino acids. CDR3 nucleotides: TGTGCCAGCAGCTCCCGCCTCGGGACCGGGGAGCTGTTTTTT. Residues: CASSSRLGTGELFF.

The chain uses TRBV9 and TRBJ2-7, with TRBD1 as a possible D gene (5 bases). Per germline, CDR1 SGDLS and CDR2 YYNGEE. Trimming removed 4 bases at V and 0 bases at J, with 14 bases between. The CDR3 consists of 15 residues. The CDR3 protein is CASSPQDMSSYEQYF. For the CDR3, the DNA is TGTGCCAGCAGCCCCCAGGACATGAGCTCCTACGAGCAGTACTTC.

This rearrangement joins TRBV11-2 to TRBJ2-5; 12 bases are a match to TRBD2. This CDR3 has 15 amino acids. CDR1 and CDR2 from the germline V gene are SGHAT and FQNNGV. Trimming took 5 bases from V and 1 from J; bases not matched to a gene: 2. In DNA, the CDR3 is TGTGCCAGCAGCCCGGGACTAGCGGGCCAAGAGACCCAGTACTTC. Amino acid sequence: CASSPGLAGQETQYF.

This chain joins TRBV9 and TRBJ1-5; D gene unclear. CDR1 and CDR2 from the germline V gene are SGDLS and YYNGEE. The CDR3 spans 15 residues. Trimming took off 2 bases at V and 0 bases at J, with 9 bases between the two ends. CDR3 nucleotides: TGTGCCAGCAGCGTGACCCAGGATAGCAATCAGCCCCAGCATTTT. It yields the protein CASSVTQDSNQPQHF.

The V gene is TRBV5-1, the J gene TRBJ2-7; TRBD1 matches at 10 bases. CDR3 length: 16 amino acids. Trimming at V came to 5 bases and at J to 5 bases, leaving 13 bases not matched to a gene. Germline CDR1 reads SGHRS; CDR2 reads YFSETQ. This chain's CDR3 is CASRSNTGTGAHEQYF. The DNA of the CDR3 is TGCGCCAGCAGATCGAACACCGGGACAGGGGCCCACGAGCAGTACTTC.

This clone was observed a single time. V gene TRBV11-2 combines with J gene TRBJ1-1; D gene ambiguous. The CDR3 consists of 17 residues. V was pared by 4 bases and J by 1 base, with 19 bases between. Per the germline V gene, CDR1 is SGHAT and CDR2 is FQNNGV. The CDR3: CASSSYGGVDSNTEAFF. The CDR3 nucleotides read TGTGCCAGCAGCTCCTACGGCGGGGTGGACTCGAACACTGAAGCTTTCTTT.

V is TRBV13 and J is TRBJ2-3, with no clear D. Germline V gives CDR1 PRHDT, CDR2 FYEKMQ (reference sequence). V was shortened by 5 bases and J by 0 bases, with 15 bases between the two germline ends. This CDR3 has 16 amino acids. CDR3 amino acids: CASSPSSRLSTDTQYF. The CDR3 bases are TGTGCCAGCAGCCCGAGTTCCCGGTTAAGCACAGATACGCAGTATTTT.

DNA of the CDR3: TGTGCCAGCAGCTCCGGGACAGGGTCCACAGATACGCAGTATTTT. As protein: CASSSGTGSTDTQYF. The chain has TRBV5-5 and TRBJ2-3, with 9 bases fitting TRBD1. This CDR3 region has 15 residues. Germline V gives CDR1 SGHKS, CDR2 YYEKEE (reference sequence). V was clipped by 3 bases and J by 2 bases; unmatched bases: 4.